One sample yielded the 25 T cell receptor beta chains listed below, sequenced in a study of cytomegalovirus exposure and HLA in healthy donors (dated by TCRdb to between 2016 and 2019). The library relied on the immunoSEQ multiplex PCR assay. The multiplex PCR relied on a mix of 60 forward primers for TCR Vbeta segments and 13 reverse primers for TCR Jbeta segments. TCRdb retrieved this table from immuneACCESS and kept in-frame rearrangements only. Not all clones are present; in checked studies, unresolved V genes account for under half, and no reason is known for the remainder. This sample's listing comprises 200,000 to 250,000 clones. The top ten hold 1.1% of the sample. Material: PBMCs. Every receptor here comes from a girl aged 2-15 years in good health and CMV-seropositive.

This rearrangement joins TRBV6-1 to TRBJ2-7; D is possibly TRBD2 (6 bases). This CDR3 has 14 amino acids. Germline V gene data show CDR1 as MNHNS and CDR2 as SASEGT. Trimming pared 10 bases from V and 0 bases from J, leaving 16 bases between. The CDR3 coding sequence is TGTGCCACCATGAAGGACGGGAGCTCCTACGAGCAGTACTTC. This sequence encodes CATMKDGSSYEQYF.

V usage is TRBV18 and J usage is TRBJ2-7, with D tentatively TRBD2 (6 bases). CDR3 length: 15 amino acids. In germline, CDR1 is KGHSH, CDR2 LQKENI. Deletions cut 1 base from V and 2 bases from J, with 12 bases between. The CDR3 reads CASSPLPVAAYEQYF. The CDR3 nucleotides are TGTGCCAGCTCACCACTGCCGGTAGCGGCCTACGAGCAGTACTTC.

The chain couples TRBV28 to TRBJ2-1; D possibly corresponds to TRBD1 (7 bases). Per the germline V gene, CDR1 is MDHEN and CDR2 is SYDVKM. The CDR3 consists of 14 residues. V lost 9 bases and J 3 bases, leaving 15 bases between the germline ends. The CDR3 spells CASSGDRIYNEQFF. The CDR3 bases are TGTGCCAGTTCGGGGGACAGAATCTACAATGAGCAGTTCTTC.

The chain joins TRBV11-3 to TRBJ1-1; unclear D gene. This CDR3 has 13 residues. CDR1 is SGHNT, CDR2 YENEEA, per germline. The ends were cut back, 6 bases at V and 4 bases at J, with 12 bases in the middle. CDR3 in amino acids: CASRLEEGTEAFF. The CDR3 region has the DNA TGTGCCAGCAGACTCGAAGAGGGCACTGAAGCTTTCTTT.

The V call is TRBV9, the J call TRBJ1-1; D gene unclear. The germline V and J ends were trimmed by 1 base and 1 base, with 11 bases remaining between them. The CDR3 contains 15 residues. Germline CDR1 and CDR2: SGDLS and YYNGEE. Here the CDR3 DNA reads TGTGCCAGCAGCGTATCTCGAACAGCGAACACTGAAGCTTTCTTT. Translated: CASSVSRTANTEAFF.

The V gene is TRBV9, the J gene TRBJ2-1, with D possibly matching TRBD2 (5 bases). V lost 1 base, J lost 0 bases, and 8 bases lay in between. The germline V gene has CDR1 SGDLS and CDR2 YYNGEE. This CDR3 region has 15 residues. Here the CDR3 DNA reads TGTGCCAGCAGCGTACGGGATAGCTCCTACAATGAGCAGTTCTTC. Residues: CASSVRDSSYNEQFF.

This chain links TRBV28 with TRBJ1-2; 8 nucleotides match TRBD1. Germline V CDR1 and CDR2: MDHEN, SYDVKM. V lost 0 bases and J lost 3; bases outside the gene matches: 0. The CDR3 runs 14 residues. CDR3 coding DNA: TGTGCCAGCAGTTTATGGGACAGGGACTATGGCTACACCTTC. Its protein is CASSLWDRDYGYTF.

The chain has TRBV6-1 and TRBJ2-3; 7 nucleotides line up with TRBD1. Germline-derived CDR1 and CDR2 are MNHNS and SASEGT. J lost 3 bases, V lost 5 bases, and 8 bases had no gene match. This CDR3 contains 15 residues. Written as DNA, the CDR3 is TGTGCCAGCAGTTCTCGACAGGGTGGGACAGATACGCAGTATTTT. Encoded protein: CASSSRQGGTDTQYF.

The CDR3, as DNA: TGCGCCAGCACCACGAGCAGGGCAGAGACCCAGTACTTC. Translation gives CASTTSRAETQYF. The chain carries TRBV23-1 and TRBJ2-5; D perhaps matches TRBD1 (5 bases). TRBV23-1 is an ORF, and what it does is uncertain. CDR3 size: 13 residues. V gave up 7 bases and J gave up 4 bases, with 13 bases separating them.

The CDR3 region has the DNA TGCAGCGGTGGACAGGGGAGGGGGTACCAAGAGACCCAGTACTTC. It is translated as CSGGQGRGYQETQYF. This rearrangement joins TRBV29-1 to TRBJ2-5; 9 nucleotides line up with TRBD1. The V segment lost 7 bases and the J segment 0 bases; nucleotides outside the gene matches: 9. This CDR3 region has 15 residues. Germline lookup yields CDR1 SQVTM and CDR2 ANQGSEA.

This chain joins TRBV28 and TRBJ1-5; possible D gene TRBD1, 5 bases. The CDR3 length is 16 residues. Germline V gives CDR1 MDHEN, CDR2 SYDVKM. The ends were cut back, 3 bases at V and 0 bases at J, with 12 bases in the middle. CDR3 DNA sequence: TGTGCCAGCAGTTTGGGGCAACCCGGTAGCAATCAGCCCCAGCATTTT. This translates into CASSLGQPGSNQPQHF.

The chain couples TRBV2 to TRBJ2-7; 8 bases are a match to TRBD1. Germline V gene sequence: CDR1 SNHLY, CDR2 FYNNEI. CDR3 size: 15 residues. After removal of 5 bases from V and 6 bases from J, the junction contained 12 bases not matched to a gene. CDR3 sequence (DNA): TGTGCCAGCAGTCTCAGGGGGCCGGGGGTACGCGAGCAGTACTTC. Translation: CASSLRGPGVREQYF. The full variable domain, completed using reference TRBV2 and TRBJ2-7, is EPEVTQTPSHQVTQMGQEVILRCVPISNHLYFYWYRQILGQKVEFLVSFYNNEISEKSEIFDDQFSVERPDGSNFTLKIRSTKLEDSAMYFCASSLRGPGVREQYFGPGTRLTVT.

V is TRBV29-1 and J is TRBJ2-1; TRBD1 matches 8 bases. CDR1 is SQVTM, CDR2 ANQGSEA, per germline. This CDR3 region has 15 residues. V lost 1 base, J lost 8 bases, and 10 bases stayed unmatched. This CDR3 reads CSVEALDRVNDEQFF. CDR3 sequence (DNA): TGCAGCGTTGAAGCCTTGGACAGGGTTAACGATGAGCAGTTCTTC.

The chain has TRBV7-2 and TRBJ1-2; 8 bases fit TRBD1. In germline, CDR1 is SGHTA, CDR2 FQGNSA. V was clipped by 4 bases and J by 1 base; unmatched bases: 5. This CDR3 has 15 residues. CDR3 nucleotides: TGTGCCAGCAGCTCCGGACAGGGTCGTAACTATGGCTACACCTTC. This codes for CASSSGQGRNYGYTF.

The rearrangement joins TRBV5-1 to TRBJ2-1; 7 nucleotides line up with TRBD2. Germline CDR1 is SGHRS and CDR2 is YFSETQ. The J segment lost 6 bases and the V segment lost 4 bases, leaving 13 bases of the junction unmatched. The length of the CDR3 is 16 residues. The CDR3 sequence: CASSPKWDYQLNEQFF. CDR3 coding DNA: TGCGCCAGCAGCCCAAAGTGGGACTATCAACTCAATGAGCAGTTCTTC.

The chain is built from TRBV6-7 and TRBJ2-3; 14 bases fit TRBD2. TRBV6-7 carries the ORF label, with uncertain function. This CDR3 region has 20 residues. The J segment lost 2 bases and the V segment lost 1 base, leaving 11 bases of the junction unmatched. The CDR3, as DNA: TGTGCCAGCAGTTACTTGACAGCGAAGACTAGCGGGAGGGCCACAGATACGCAGTATTTT. Translating gives CASSYLTAKTSGRATDTQYF.

DNA of the CDR3: TGTGCCAGCAGTCCCCGGGGCGGACAGTACCAAGAGACCCAGTACTTC. Amino acids: CASSPRGGQYQETQYF. V is TRBV28 and J is TRBJ2-5; TRBD1 might be the D (6 bases). Trimming pared 5 bases from V and 0 bases from J, leaving 16 bases between. The CDR3 loop spans 16 amino acids. Germline loops: CDR1 MDHEN, CDR2 SYDVKM. Looking up the rest from reference TRBV28 and TRBJ2-5 gives the full variable domain: DVKVTQSSRYLVKRTGEKVFLECVQDMDHENMFWYRQDPGLGLRLIYFSYDVKMKEKGDIPEGYSVSREKKERFSLILESASTNQTSMYLCASSPRGGQYQETQYFGPGTRLLVL.

The chain has TRBV19 and TRBJ2-5, with a tentative D call TRBD1 (6 bases). The CDR3 spans 15 residues. Trimming took off 3 bases at V and 1 base at J, with 12 bases between the two ends. Germline CDR1 reads LNHDA; CDR2 reads SQIVND (reference sequence). CDR3 sequence: CASSIWAGAQETQYF. CDR3 bases: TGTGCCAGTAGTATTTGGGCAGGGGCCCAAGAGACCCAGTACTTC.

The rearrangement links TRBV30 to TRBJ1-5, with a possible D match to TRBD1 (5 bases). Between the trimmed V and J ends, which lost 0 bases and 0 bases, there was a span of 15 bases. The CDR3 length is 17 residues. CDR1 is GTSNPN, CDR2 SVGIG, per germline (reference sequence). The chain's CDR3 is CAWSVGRGVSSNQPQHF. The CDR3 bases are TGTGCCTGGAGTGTAGGGCGGGGCGTTTCTAGCAATCAGCCCCAGCATTTT. Looking up the rest from reference TRBV30 and TRBJ1-5 gives the full variable domain: SQTIHQWPATLVQPVGSPLSLECTVEGTSNPNLYWYRQAAGRGLQLLFYSVGIGQISSEVPQNLSASRPQDRQFILSSKKLLLSDSGFYLCAWSVGRGVSSNQPQHFGDGTRLSIL.

The CDR3 bases are TGTGCCAGCAACTTACAGGGAACGGACGAAAAACTGTTTTTT. Protein: CASNLQGTDEKLFF. This sequence joins TRBV2 and TRBJ1-4; maybe TRBD1 (6 bases). The CDR3 runs 14 residues. CDR1 and CDR2 from the germline V gene are SNHLY and FYNNEI. Trimming removed 7 bases at V and 8 bases at J, with 17 bases between.

The chain joins TRBV6-1 to TRBJ1-4; the match to TRBD1 covers 9 bases. Germline-derived CDR1 and CDR2 are MNHNS and SASEGT. CDR3 length: 14 residues. With V trimmed by 4 bases and J by 14 bases, 11 bases remained unmatched. CDR3 region: CASSGWGQGWGLFF. CDR3 DNA sequence: TGTGCCAGCAGTGGATGGGGACAGGGCTGGGGGCTGTTTTTT.

The V gene is TRBV9, the J gene TRBJ2-3, with D tentatively TRBD1 (7 bases). The CDR3 consists of 14 residues. The V and J ends lost 0 bases and 11 bases respectively, with 16 bases between them. Germline assignment: CDR1 SGDLS and CDR2 YYNGEE. The CDR3 region has the DNA TGTGCCAGCAGCGTAGATGTTAGCAGGGGGGTGCAGTATTTT. Protein: CASSVDVSRGVQYF. Full variable domain (rest looked up from reference TRBV9 and TRBJ2-3): DSGVTQTPKHLITATGQRVTLRCSPRSGDLSVYWYQQSLDQGLQFLIQYYNGEERAKGNILERFSAQQFPDLHSELNLSSLELGDSALYFCASSVDVSRGVQYFGPGTRLTVL.

The V gene is TRBV30, the J gene TRBJ2-7; D possibly corresponds to TRBD2 (5 bases). Germline CDR1 and CDR2: GTSNPN and SVGIG (reference sequence). There are 13 residues in the CDR3. Trimming shortened V by 0 bases and J by 6 bases, and 12 bases separated the two germline ends. The CDR3 bases are TGTGCCTGGAGTGTCGGTGTCGGGGTCGAGCAGTACTTC. Its protein is CAWSVGVGVEQYF.

The J gene is TRBJ2-2, the V gene TRBV5-1; D might be TRBD1 (5 bases). Trimming took 4 bases from V and 5 from J, leaving 21 bases between them. The CDR3 is made up of 17 amino acids. CDR1 is SGHRS, CDR2 YFSETQ, per germline. The DNA for the CDR3 is TGCGCCAGCAGCATGCAGGGTTTCTCTAAGGGGACCGGGGAGCTGTTTTTT. It encodes CASSMQGFSKGTGELFF.

This chain links TRBV5-1 with TRBJ2-7; no definite D call. Germline-derived CDR1 and CDR2 are SGHRS and YFSETQ. This CDR3 spans 13 amino acids. With 0 bases removed from V and 3 bases from J, the gap between germline ends came to 7 bases. In nucleotides, the CDR3 is TGCGCCAGCAGCTTGGATGTAGACTACGAGCAGTACTTC. Amino acid sequence: CASSLDVDYEQYF.